The entry below gives a single T cell receptor beta chain sequence along with its context. Its specificity is unknown. This sample was taken from a study of blood T cells in healthy people across ages. Study results and caveats: Using unsorted PBMCs precluded a conclusive naive versus antigen-experienced comparison.

A second 7 to 11 cycle PCR used barcoded and J-beta primers. The authors tagged each cDNA molecule using a template-switch adaptor with 12 random nucleotides. The yield of each sample was at least 3 million CDR3-containing paired-end reads. One entry per CDR3 protein results from TCRdb running MiXCR on the 5' RACE reads. The sample consists of 1.5 million to 2 million distinct CDR3 sequences, about 35% of them appearing once. The germline gives CDR1 LGHNA, CDR2 YNFKEQ. With V trimmed by 1 base and J by 8 bases, 14 bases remained unmatched. CDR3 size: 18 residues. The sequence was collected from a woman between 25 and 40 years old in good health. The rearrangement joins TRBV4-2 to TRBJ2-1; 10 bases align to TRBD2. Source material: blood. The DNA for the CDR3 is TGTGCCAGCAGCCAAGGGGACGTTGGGAGCGGGGGGGCGTATGAGCAGTTCTTC. Translating it yields CASSQGDVGSGGAYEQFF.